These 20 T cell receptor beta chains came from one sample sequenced in a study of T cell repertoires in cytomegalovirus infection. Their antigen targets remain unknown. MiXCR was run by TCRdb on the reads, yielding one entry per CDR3 protein. The table shows roughly 800,000 distinct CDR3 sequences, with almost 30% occurring only once. The sequences come from cultured CD8+ T cells from PBMCs, collected from culture after CMV antigen stimulation. The receptors stem from a human donor in good health (CMV status not recorded). Some clones in this sample may be carry-over from other donors' samples.

The chain has TRBV7-6 and TRBJ2-3, with D unresolved. This CDR3 is 15 amino acids long. Trimming removed 7 bases from V and 10 bases from J, with 24 bases in between. Germline V CDR1 and CDR2: SGHVS, FNYEAQ. This CDR3 is CASILNGRTDAAQYF. The DNA for the CDR3 is TGTGCCAGCATCCTAAATGGACGGACGGACGCAGCGCAGTATTTT.

This clonotype is a singleton in its sample. This chain uses TRBV7-4 with TRBJ2-1; TRBD1 or TRBD2 may be the D gene (6 bases each). Per germline, CDR1 SGHVT and CDR2 SQSDAQ. The CDR3 extends over 17 amino acids. V was clipped by 5 bases and J by 1 base, with 18 bases between them. CDR3 amino acids: CASSRVGGLGSYNEQFF. The CDR3 region has the DNA TGTGCCAGCAGCCGAGTCGGGGGCTTAGGATCCTACAATGAGCAGTTCTTC.

This clonotype was picked up a small number of times. This chain links TRBV24-1 with TRBJ2-3; D perhaps matches TRBD1 (6 bases). V dropped 0 bases and J dropped 0 bases, with 9 bases sitting between them. The CDR3 is made up of 16 amino acids. Germline V gene sequence: CDR1 KGHDR, CDR2 SFDVKD. This CDR3 reads CATSDLQGISTDTQYF. Here the CDR3 DNA reads TGTGCCACCAGTGATTTGCAGGGGATTAGCACAGATACGCAGTATTTT.

This chain joins TRBV28 and TRBJ2-1; a weak D match, TRBD2 (8 bases). The CDR3 covers 14 residues. Deletions cut 5 bases from V and 9 bases from J, with 17 bases between. The germline CDR1 and CDR2 sequences are MDHEN and SYDVKM. The CDR3 is CASSIQRGTVEQFF. As DNA, the CDR3 is TGTGCCAGCAGTATCCAGCGGGGGACAGTTGAGCAGTTCTTC.

In its sample, this clonotype was seen many times. V and J are TRBV6-6 and TRBJ2-3, with 13 bases that match TRBD2. V lost 2 bases, J lost 5 bases, and 13 bases stayed unmatched. This CDR3 has 19 residues. Germline-derived CDR1 and CDR2 are MNHNY and SVGAGI (reference sequence). CDR3 nucleotide sequence: TGTGCCAGCAGTTACACCGTTCTCGAACTAGCGGGGGGGGTAGATACGCAGTATTTT. The encoded protein is CASSYTVLELAGGVDTQYF.

This clonotype was observed once. The genes are TRBV7-6 and TRBJ2-2; D gene ambiguous. CDR1 SGHVS and CDR2 FNYEAQ come from the germline V gene. V was cut by 2 bases and J by 5 bases, with 9 bases left in between. The length of the CDR3 is 14 residues. The CDR3 sequence: CASSLFKGTGELFF. CDR3 in DNA: TGTGCCAGCAGCTTATTTAAGGGTACCGGGGAGCTGTTTTTT.

V is TRBV19 and J is TRBJ1-3; the D gene is possibly TRBD1 (6 bases). Germline loops: CDR1 LNHDA, CDR2 SQIVND (reference sequence). V was shortened by 7 bases and J by 4 bases, with 17 bases between the two germline ends. This CDR3 spans 15 amino acids. The CDR3 region is CASTNTGFSGNTIYF. The CDR3 DNA is TGTGCCAGTACCAACACAGGGTTTTCCGGAAACACCATATATTTT.

The genes are TRBV7-8 and TRBJ2-5; D is tentatively TRBD1 or TRBD2 (5 bases each). The germline V gene encodes CDR1 SGHVS and CDR2 FQNEAQ. V was cut by 6 bases and J by 1 base, with 15 bases left in between. The length of the CDR3 is 15 residues. The CDR3 is CASREWGSTQETQYF. The CDR3 nucleotides read TGTGCCAGCAGGGAGTGGGGGTCGACCCAAGAGACCCAGTACTTC.

The chain has TRBV15 and TRBJ1-2; D might be TRBD1 (6 bases). CDR1 is LNHNV, CDR2 YYDKDF, per germline (reference sequence). The ends were cut back, 5 bases at V and 8 bases at J, with 18 bases in the middle. The length of the CDR3 is 14 residues. As DNA, the CDR3 is TGTGCCACCAGCCCTGGGGGGGGGCCACTGGGCTACACCTTC. It yields the protein CATSPGGGPLGYTF.

This clonotype has at least ten counts. An end of the junction differs from the germline gene, which may be a read error. V usage is TRBV7-6 and J usage is TRBJ2-3, with 8 bases lining up with TRBD1. The germline CDR1 and CDR2 sequences are SGHVS and FNYEAQ. The CDR3 is 15 amino acids. The CDR3: CASSPSRQGWDTQYF. DNA of the CDR3: TGTGCTAGCAGCCCCTCGAGACAGGGGTGGGATACGCAGTATTTT.

The V call is TRBV12-3 or TRBV12-4, the J call TRBJ1-5, with TRBD1 matching 9 bases. The V and J ends lost 6 bases and 5 bases, in that order; junction bases with no gene match: 14. This CDR3 region has 17 residues. The CDR3 loop is CASSKTDRGREDQPQHF. The CDR3 DNA is TGTGCCAGCAGCAAAACGGACAGGGGAAGAGAGGATCAGCCCCAGCATTTT.

This clonotype was observed a handful of times. The CDR3 DNA follows: TGCGCCAGCAGCTCTCCCGGGGGCCCTAATCAGCCCCAGCATTTT. Its protein product is CASSSPGGPNQPQHF. J is TRBJ1-5 and V is TRBV4-1, with D perhaps TRBD1 (6 bases). CDR3 size: 15 residues. Germline V gene data show CDR1 as MGHRA and CDR2 as YSYEKL. The V end lost 5 bases, the J end lost 4 bases, and 15 bases lay between the germline ends.

This clonotype appeared a few times. The chain couples TRBV12-3 or TRBV12-4 to TRBJ2-3; D gene ambiguous. The CDR3 covers 17 residues. Trimming removed 3 bases from V and 0 bases from J, with 16 bases in between. This chain's CDR3 is CASSFVIVITSTDTQYF. Written as DNA, the CDR3 is TGTGCCAGCAGTTTTGTCATAGTGATCACTAGCACAGATACGCAGTATTTT.

The chain is built from TRBV6-2 or TRBV6-3 and TRBJ2-5; 8 positions match TRBD2. The CDR3 is 18 residues long. CDR1 is MNHEY, CDR2 SVGEGT, per germline. The J segment lost 9 bases and the V segment lost 6 bases, leaving 24 bases of the junction unmatched. The CDR3 nucleotides are TGTGCCAGCAGCGACACCCTACTCGTCGCGGGGGGCTACTTCGCCCAGTACTTC. It yields the protein CASSDTLLVAGGYFAQYF.

This chain uses TRBV20-1 with TRBJ1-2, with 7 bases lining up with TRBD1. The J segment lost 8 bases and the V segment lost 3 bases, leaving 12 bases of the junction unmatched. There are 14 residues in the CDR3. Germline V gives CDR1 DFQATT, CDR2 SNEGSKA (reference sequence). The CDR3 DNA is TGCAGTGCTAGTAACAGGGGATCGTCGAAAGGCTACACCTTC. Protein: CSASNRGSSKGYTF.

This clonotype was seen only a few times. The V and J genes are TRBV12-3 or TRBV12-4 and TRBJ2-1; D unresolved. The CDR3 is made up of 12 amino acids. The V end was cut by 8 bases, the J end by 7 bases, with 12 bases between. CDR3 sequence (DNA): TGTGCCAGCCGCCGGCAACTTAATGAGCAGTTCTTC. Its translation: CASRRQLNEQFF.

The V call is TRBV5-6, the J call TRBJ1-1; D unresolved. The CDR3 extends over 13 amino acids. Trimming stripped 7 bases from V and 2 bases from J, with 12 bases between. CDR1 and CDR2 from the germline V gene are SGHDT and YYEEEE. In nucleotides, the CDR3 is TGTGCCAGCGCCCGCGGGGTAAACACTGAAGCTTTCTTT. This sequence encodes CASARGVNTEAFF.

This clonotype has at least ten counts. V and J are TRBV7-9 and TRBJ2-1, with D possibly being TRBD2 (6 bases). Germline CDR1 is SEHNR and CDR2 is FQNEAQ (reference sequence). The V end lost 2 bases, the J end lost 10 bases, and 12 bases lay between the germline ends. This CDR3 spans 13 amino acids. The CDR3 DNA follows: TGTGCCAGCAGCTTAAAGTCCCTAGCGGAGCAGTTCTTC. Its translation: CASSLKSLAEQFF.

The V call is TRBV7-9, the J call TRBJ2-5; no firm D call. The V end lost 3 bases, the J end lost 1 base, and 18 bases lay between the germline ends. Germline V lookup: CDR1 SEHNR, CDR2 FQNEAQ (reference sequence). The CDR3 runs 17 residues. The CDR3 bases are TGTGCCAGCAGCTTTGTGGCAGGCCTAAAAATCCAAGAGACCCAGTACTTC. This gives the protein CASSFVAGLKIQETQYF.

The sample holds a few counts of this clonotype. A much more abundant neighbour one base away suggests this may be a read error. The chain has TRBV10-3 and TRBJ2-2; no definite D call. Germline lookup yields CDR1 ENHRY and CDR2 SYGVKD. The CDR3 extends over 11 amino acids. The germline V and J ends were trimmed by 6 bases and 5 bases, with 4 bases remaining between them. CDR3 protein: CAISNTGELFF. The CDR3 region has the DNA TGTGCCATCAGCAATACCGGGGAGCTGTTTTTT.